This record looks at one TCR beta chain sequence and its context. Its antigen is still unknown. No clone much larger than this one lies a single base away; base qualities are absent. Library preparation used the immunoSEQ multiplex PCR assay. A mixture of 60 forward primers for TCR Vbeta segments and 13 reverse primers for TCR Jbeta segments was used in the multiplex PCR. A multiplex PCR assay on genomic DNA amplified the CDR3 region of rearranged TCR beta genes. The Illumina HiSeq System was used to sequence the amplified TCR beta libraries as 87-base-pair reads. From the authors' description of their analysis: A later analysis tallied around 80 million unique TCR beta chains across the 660 or so repertoires, and roughly 11 million of those chains were shared by two or more donors. Raw reads were error-corrected and collapsed into unique sequences by a nearest-neighbor algorithm in which closely related sequences were merged to remove PCR and sequencing errors. CDR3 sequences were aligned to IMGT reference sequences to assign V, D and J gene segments. For a sequence to be retained, a match of at least six nucleotides was required to both a V gene segment and a J gene segment. A rearrangement counted as productive if the CDR3 had no stop codons and remained in frame with V and J, and every other rearrangement counted as non-productive. Following IMGT convention, CDR3 was defined as the stretch from the second conserved V-encoded cysteine to the conserved J-encoded phenylalanine. The earlier analysis of about 610 of the donors excluded any sequence lacking an unambiguous match to a single V gene segment. An earlier analysis of 450 to 650 of the donors called V segments functional above 56.7% productive rearrangements and segregating when the between-donor standard deviation exceeded 5%. A statistical classification framework was built for diagnosing cytomegalovirus status from the catalog of TCR beta chain sequences. A later analysis assigned V and J genes by comparing TCR nucleotide sequences with IMGT/GENE-DB human TR gene sequences. The TCRdist pipeline was used in a later analysis to assign CDR3 sequences and most-parsimonious VDJ recombination scenarios. In a later analysis, each TCR beta chain was defined by its CDR3 amino acid sequence together with its V-gene family, and reads lacking a unique V-gene family were excluded. As a way to deal with suspected cross-contamination and a sequencing artifact, a later analysis dropped nearly 600 nucleotide sequences that were highly shared and had low generation probability. A later analysis calculated a clonal expansion index for each public chain from normalized within-repertoire ranks of inferred template counts. Generation probabilities in a later analysis came from a VDJ recombination model fitted to out-of-frame rearrangements, and those results were checked against IGoR. Hypergeometric tests were used in a later analysis to score TCR-TCR, TCR-HLA and TCR-CMV co-occurrence, with a repertoire-size bias correction applied to the TCR pairs. False discovery rates were estimated in a later analysis by permuting HLA or CMV assignments 20 times. In a later analysis, co-occurring TCRs were grouped with DBSCAN, and TCRdist sequence similarity was added when clustering was performed within HLA-allele-positive subsets. Repertoires with fewer than 30,000 or more than 120,000 public chains were left out of co-occurrence clustering, as were a few repertoires with anomalous nucleotide sharing. The immuneACCESS repertoire file appears here via TCRdb, limited to in-frame rearrangements. These files lack a portion of the clones; in checked studies, under half of the deficit traces to unresolved V genes, and the cause of the others is not known. V, J and clone size derive from that table, while D and trimming were established from the DNA sequence. Present in this sample are more than 75,000 clones, around 68% of which were seen just once. Jointly, the top ten make up 7.5% to 9.5% of the sample.

The CDR3, cysteine through phenylalanine, is 15 amino acids long. Left in the record is the CDR3 DNA by itself, 45 bases read in frame from the first base. Based on the germline V gene (reference sequence), the CDR1 and CDR2 sequences are SGHNT and YYREEE. The junction shows trimming of 2 bases on V and 2 bases on J, and the gene matches do not reach 5 bases of it. This entry is derived from a study of cytomegalovirus exposure and HLA in healthy donors (dated by TCRdb to about 2017). Study-level background: An earlier analysis of 587 of the donors reported 250 to 300 Gb of sequence data and around 100 million unique TCR beta sequences obtained from about 170 million T cells. Approximately 330 gigabases of sequencing data and around 80 million unique TCR sequences made up an early release that covered 500 to 650 HLA-typed donors. Of the 300 to 500 genotyped donors, 75% to 85% were placed in the genetic ancestry cluster associated with self-reported Caucasian donors. The study was designed to test whether signatures of past pathogen exposure could be identified by cataloging public T cell receptors. The T cell repertoires of about 700 subjects were profiled by immunosequencing and related to cytomegalovirus serostatus. A separate validation cohort of roughly 120 different subjects was used in addition to the roughly 670-subject first cohort. High-throughput TCR immunosequencing, statistical association of individual TCRs with disease status, and machine learning were combined to predict cytomegalovirus infection status. To study patterns of TCR occurrence, a later analysis re-analyzed previously published TCR beta repertoires from 550 to 800 donors and added high-resolution HLA genotyping. Rather than drawing on any new phenotypic data, the later analysis identified candidate immune exposures from TCR beta sequences and the way those sequences occurred across donors. An earlier analysis of several hundred of the donors applied high-throughput TCR beta sequencing to assess whether each TCR beta V gene segment acted as functional or pseudogenic. Donor age, sex, ethnicity and CMV serostatus were compiled together with the repertoire data. A later genetic analysis used genome-wide SNP genotypes for about 60% of the roughly 700 donors, treating that subset as a discovery cohort. All discovery cohort repertoires had been generated on a single sequencing platform. Both class I and class II loci were covered by HLA typing, at four-digit resolution. Typing coverage differed by locus: A, B, C, DRB1 and DQB1 were typed in roughly 620-630 donors, DQA1 in 500 to 550, DPA1 in some 570, and DPB1 in just under 480. Four or five DR-DQ haplotypes were treated as single units for association and clustering because of strong linkage in the cohort. Across some 400 genotyped donors of the cohort, an average of roughly 230,000 unique TCR beta nucleotide sequences per donor were sequenced, and roughly 17% of those sequences were non-productive. What the work shows at the level of the full study, not this receptor alone: In a later analysis, HLA-associated TCR beta chains were found to be more clonally expanded and to have lower generation probabilities than equally common non-associated chains. Cytomegalovirus status was reported to be diagnosed by the classifier with high specificity and sensitivity in both the original and validation cohorts. A few of the identified cytomegalovirus-associated TCR beta chains were confirmed in vitro to be specific for cytomegalovirus antigens. In an earlier analysis of 587 of the donors, most TCR beta V segments were observed in productive rearrangements about 90% or about 30% of the time, broadly matching IMGT annotations. Some IMGT-functional V segments, including TRBV6-2 and TRBV6-3, could not be distinguished by the 87-base-pair reads and were therefore excluded. The sequencing pipeline was judged likely to have produced a cluster of highly shared sequence variants as a technical artifact. Roughly uniform sequencing depth across donors was assumed in presence/absence analyses, although this assumption may not hold. A later genetic analysis associated a missense DCLRE1C variant with V-gene and J-gene trimming of TCR beta chains, and an independent cohort replicated the association. Only TCR beta chains were sequenced in this cohort, and the absence of alpha or paired-chain data limited detectable features. Correlated functional status among segregating V segments might be attributable to linkage disequilibrium, but an unknown experimental factor could not be ruled out. A later analysis found that most CMV-associated TCR beta chains appeared HLA-restricted, with HLA associations seemingly driven largely by CMV exposure. The authors suggested that the approach could potentially be extended to other disease states and immunological phenotypes. A further reported finding was that TCR beta sequences accurately predicted the HLA-A and HLA-B alleles for most subjects in the first cohort. Immune exposure information for the cohort was limited to CMV serostatus. Assigning TCR associations to individual alleles was difficult when HLA alleles, especially DR and DQ, strongly co-occurred. According to a later analysis, parvovirus B19, influenza, CMV and Epstein-Barr virus appeared linked to several top co-occurrence clusters. Specific HLA alleles were associated with roughly 16,000 TCR beta sequences at a false discovery rate of 0.05 in a later analysis. HLA typing was unavailable for some donors at each locus, so association tests used only the typed subset. Because counts were too low, approximately 15 rarely observed V segments, including chromosome 9 orphons, were excluded from the earlier analysis of 587 of the donors. In the study, 150 to 200 TCR beta chains were listed as associated with cytomegalovirus. According to a later analysis, TCR association rates differed among HLA loci, with DRB1 alleles showing the most associated TCRs and HLA-C alleles showing the fewest. While some public TCRs were present in many individuals, most TCR sequences turned up only very rarely across donors. A later genetic analysis reported fewer N-insertions in productive TCRs among donors in an Asian-associated ancestry cluster than the roughly 690-donor mean.

The cohort consisted of approximately 670 healthy bone marrow donors. All cohort members were sampled while nominally healthy, although unrecorded immune exposures were likely present. The donor tested CMV seropositive, placing the donor among the 289 seropositive members of the cohort. A peripheral blood sample was collected from each donor, and TCR beta sequencing was performed on peripheral blood mononuclear cells. The Qiagen DNeasy Blood Extraction Kit was used to extract genomic DNA from the blood cell samples. The receptor was derived from a man in his forties in good health and CMV-seropositive. This sequence uses TRBV5-4 and TRBJ2-3; 7 middle bases align to TRBD2. The specimen was PBMCs. The CDR3 protein sequence reads: CASSFNLADTDTQYF. The DNA is TGTGCCAGCAGCTTTAATCTAGCGGACACAGATACGCAGTATTTT.